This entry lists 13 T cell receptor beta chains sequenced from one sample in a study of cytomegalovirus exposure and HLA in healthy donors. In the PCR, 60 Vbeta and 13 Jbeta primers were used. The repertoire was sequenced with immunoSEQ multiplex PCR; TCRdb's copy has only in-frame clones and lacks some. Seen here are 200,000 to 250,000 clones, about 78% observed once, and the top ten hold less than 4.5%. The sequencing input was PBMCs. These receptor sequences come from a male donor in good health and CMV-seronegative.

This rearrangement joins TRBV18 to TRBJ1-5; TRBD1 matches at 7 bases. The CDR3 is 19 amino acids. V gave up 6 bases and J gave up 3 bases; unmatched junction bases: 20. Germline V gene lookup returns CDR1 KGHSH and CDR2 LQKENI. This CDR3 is CASSHQGPGQTLLNQPQHF. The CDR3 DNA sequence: TGTGCCAGCTCGCACCAGGGGCCGGGACAGACACTTCTCAATCAGCCCCAGCATTTT.

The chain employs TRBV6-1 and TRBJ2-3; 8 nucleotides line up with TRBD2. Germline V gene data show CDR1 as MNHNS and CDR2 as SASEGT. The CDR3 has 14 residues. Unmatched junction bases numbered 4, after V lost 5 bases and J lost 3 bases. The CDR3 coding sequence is TGTGCCAGCAGTCGACTAGCGTCAACAGATACGCAGTATTTT. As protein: CASSRLASTDTQYF.

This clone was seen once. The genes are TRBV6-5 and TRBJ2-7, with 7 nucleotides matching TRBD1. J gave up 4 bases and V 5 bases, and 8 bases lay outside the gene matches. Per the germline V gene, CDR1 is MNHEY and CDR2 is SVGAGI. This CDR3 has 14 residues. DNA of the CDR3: TGTGCCAGCAGTGTCGACAGGGTGGCTTACGAGCAGTACTTC. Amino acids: CASSVDRVAYEQYF.

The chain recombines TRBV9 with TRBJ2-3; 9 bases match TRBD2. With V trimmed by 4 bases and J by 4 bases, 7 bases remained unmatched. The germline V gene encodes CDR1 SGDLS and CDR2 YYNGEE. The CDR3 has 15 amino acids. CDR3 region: CASSLSGTSPDTQYF. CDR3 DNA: TGTGCCAGCAGCTTGAGTGGGACTAGCCCAGATACGCAGTATTTT.

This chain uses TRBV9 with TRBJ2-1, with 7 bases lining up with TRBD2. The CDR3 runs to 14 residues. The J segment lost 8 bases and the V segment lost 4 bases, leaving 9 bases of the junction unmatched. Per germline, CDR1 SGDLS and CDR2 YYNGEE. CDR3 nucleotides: TGTGCCAGCAGCCCCAGGTGGGGGGGGGATGAGCAGTTCTTC. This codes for CASSPRWGGDEQFF.

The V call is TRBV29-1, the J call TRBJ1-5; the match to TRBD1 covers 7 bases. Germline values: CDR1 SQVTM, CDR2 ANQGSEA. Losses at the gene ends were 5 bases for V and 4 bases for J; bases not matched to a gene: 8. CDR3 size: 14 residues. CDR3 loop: CSVTTGTVNQPQHF. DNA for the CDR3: TGCAGCGTTACGACCGGGACAGTAAATCAGCCCCAGCATTTT.

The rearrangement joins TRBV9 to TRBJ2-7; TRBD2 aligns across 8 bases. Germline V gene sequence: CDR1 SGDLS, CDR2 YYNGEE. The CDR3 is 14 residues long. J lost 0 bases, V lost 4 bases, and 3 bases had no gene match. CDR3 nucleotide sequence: TGTGCCAGCAGCCGGGAGGGGGGCTCCTACGAGCAGTACTTC. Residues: CASSREGGSYEQYF.

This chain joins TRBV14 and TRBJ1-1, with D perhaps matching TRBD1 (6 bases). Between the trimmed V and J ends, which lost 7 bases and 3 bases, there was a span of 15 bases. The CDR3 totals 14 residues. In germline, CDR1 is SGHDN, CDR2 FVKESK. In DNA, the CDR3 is TGTGCCAGCACCTACAGGGAAGAAGACACTGAAGCTTTCTTT. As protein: CASTYREEDTEAFF.

CDR3 bases: TGCGCCAGCAGCTTTAGGGGGCTTGGAATCGAGCAGTACTTC. As protein: CASSFRGLGIEQYF. The chain couples TRBV5-1 to TRBJ2-7; TRBD1 matches 7 bases. Germline values: CDR1 SGHRS, CDR2 YFSETQ. Losses at the gene ends were 2 bases for V and 6 bases for J; bases not matched to a gene: 8. The CDR3 has 14 residues.

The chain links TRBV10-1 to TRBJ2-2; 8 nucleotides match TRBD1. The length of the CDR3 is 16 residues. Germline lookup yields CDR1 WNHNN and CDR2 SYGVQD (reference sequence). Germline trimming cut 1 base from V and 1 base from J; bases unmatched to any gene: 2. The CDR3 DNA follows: TGCGCCAGCAGTGAGTGGGGGACAGGGAACACCGGGGAGCTGTTTTTT. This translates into CASSEWGTGNTGELFF.

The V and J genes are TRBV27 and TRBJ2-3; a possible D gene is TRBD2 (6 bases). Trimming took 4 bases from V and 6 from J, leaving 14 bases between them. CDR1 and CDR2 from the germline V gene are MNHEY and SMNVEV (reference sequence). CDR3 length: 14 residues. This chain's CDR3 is CASSWRDPEDTQYF. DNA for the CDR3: TGTGCCAGCAGTTGGCGGGACCCAGAGGATACGCAGTATTTT.

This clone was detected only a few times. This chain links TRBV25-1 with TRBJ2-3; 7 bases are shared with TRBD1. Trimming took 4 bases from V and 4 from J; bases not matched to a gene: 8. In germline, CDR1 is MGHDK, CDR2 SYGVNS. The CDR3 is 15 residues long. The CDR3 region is CASSGQGVDADTQYF. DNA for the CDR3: TGTGCCAGCAGTGGACAGGGAGTTGACGCAGATACGCAGTATTTT.

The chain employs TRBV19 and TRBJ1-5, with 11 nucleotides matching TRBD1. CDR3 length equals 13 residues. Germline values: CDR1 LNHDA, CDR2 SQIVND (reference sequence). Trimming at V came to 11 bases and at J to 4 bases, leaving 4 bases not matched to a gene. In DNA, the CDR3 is TGTGCCGGAGGGACAGGGGGAAATCAGCCCCAGCATTTT. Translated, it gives CAGGTGGNQPQHF. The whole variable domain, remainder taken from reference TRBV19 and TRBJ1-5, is DGGITQSPKYLFRKEGQNVTLSCEQNLNHDAMYWYRQDPGQGLRLIYYSQIVNDFQKGDIAEGYSVSREKKESFPLTVTSAQKNPTAFYLCAGGTGGNQPQHFGDGTRLSIL.